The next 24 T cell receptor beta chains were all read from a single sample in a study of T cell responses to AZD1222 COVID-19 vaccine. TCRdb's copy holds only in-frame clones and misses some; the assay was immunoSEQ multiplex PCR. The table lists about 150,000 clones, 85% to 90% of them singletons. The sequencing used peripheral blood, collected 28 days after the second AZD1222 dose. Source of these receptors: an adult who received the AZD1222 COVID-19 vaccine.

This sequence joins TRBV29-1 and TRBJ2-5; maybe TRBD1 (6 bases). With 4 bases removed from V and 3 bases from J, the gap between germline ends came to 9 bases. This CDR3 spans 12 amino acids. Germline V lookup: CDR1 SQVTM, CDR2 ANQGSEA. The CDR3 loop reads CSVAEGEETQYF. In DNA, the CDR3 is TGCAGCGTTGCAGAGGGGGAAGAGACCCAGTACTTC.

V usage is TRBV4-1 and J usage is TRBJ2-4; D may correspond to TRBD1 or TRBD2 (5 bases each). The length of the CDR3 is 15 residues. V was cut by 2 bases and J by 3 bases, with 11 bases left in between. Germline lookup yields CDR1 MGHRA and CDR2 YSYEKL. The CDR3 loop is CASSQPGTIKNIQYF. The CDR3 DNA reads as TGCGCCAGCAGCCAACCCGGGACCATCAAAAACATTCAGTACTTC.

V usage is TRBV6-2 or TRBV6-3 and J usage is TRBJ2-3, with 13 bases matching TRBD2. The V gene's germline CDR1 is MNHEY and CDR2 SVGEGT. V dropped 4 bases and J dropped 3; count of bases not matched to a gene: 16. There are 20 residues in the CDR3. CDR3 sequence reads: CASSWVDRGLAGVATDTQYF. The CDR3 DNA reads TGTGCCAGCAGTTGGGTGGATCGTGGACTAGCGGGAGTAGCAACAGATACGCAGTATTTT.

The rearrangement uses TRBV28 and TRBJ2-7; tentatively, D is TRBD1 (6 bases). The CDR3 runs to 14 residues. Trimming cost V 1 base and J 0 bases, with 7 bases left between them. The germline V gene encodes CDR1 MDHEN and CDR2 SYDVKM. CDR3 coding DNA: TGTGCCAGCAGTTTATTCAGGGGCTCCTACGAGCAGTACTTC. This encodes CASSLFRGSYEQYF.

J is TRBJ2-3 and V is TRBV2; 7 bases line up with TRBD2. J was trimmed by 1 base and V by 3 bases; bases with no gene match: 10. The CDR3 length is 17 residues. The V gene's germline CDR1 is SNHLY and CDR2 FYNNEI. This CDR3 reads CASSESGIKRGTDTQYF. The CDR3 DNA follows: TGTGCCAGCAGTGAGAGCGGGATTAAGAGGGGCACAGATACGCAGTATTTT.

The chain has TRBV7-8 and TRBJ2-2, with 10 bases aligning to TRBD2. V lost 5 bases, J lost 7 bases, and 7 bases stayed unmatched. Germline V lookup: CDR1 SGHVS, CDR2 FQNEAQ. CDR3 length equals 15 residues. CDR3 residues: CASSQSGRAVGELFF. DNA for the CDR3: TGTGCCAGCAGCCAGAGCGGGAGGGCCGTCGGGGAGCTGTTTTTT.

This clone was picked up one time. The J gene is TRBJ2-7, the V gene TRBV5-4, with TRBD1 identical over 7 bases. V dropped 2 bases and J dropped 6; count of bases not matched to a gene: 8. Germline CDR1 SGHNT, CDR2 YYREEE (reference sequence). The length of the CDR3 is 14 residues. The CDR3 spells CASSLGQGVGEQYF. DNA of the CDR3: TGTGCCAGCAGCTTAGGTCAGGGGGTAGGCGAGCAGTACTTC.

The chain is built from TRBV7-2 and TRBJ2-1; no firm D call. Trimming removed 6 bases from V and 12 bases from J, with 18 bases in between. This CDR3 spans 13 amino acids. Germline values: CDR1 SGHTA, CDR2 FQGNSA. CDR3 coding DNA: TGTGCCAGCAGATTCCAGGTCGGGCAGACGCAGTTCTTC. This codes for CASRFQVGQTQFF.

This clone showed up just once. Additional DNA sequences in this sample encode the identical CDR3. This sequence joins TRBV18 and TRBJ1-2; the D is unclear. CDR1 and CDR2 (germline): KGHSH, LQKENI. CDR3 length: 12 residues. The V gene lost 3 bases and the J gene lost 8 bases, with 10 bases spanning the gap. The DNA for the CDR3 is TGTGCCAGCTCACCTTTCTTGGGAGGCTACACCTTC. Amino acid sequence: CASSPFLGGYTF. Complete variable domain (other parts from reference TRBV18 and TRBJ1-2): NAGVMQNPRHLVRRRGQEARLRCSPMKGHSHVYWYRQLPEEGLKFMVYLQKENIIDESGMPKERFSAEFPKEGPSILRIQQVVRGDSAAYFCASSPFLGGYTFGSGTRLTVV.

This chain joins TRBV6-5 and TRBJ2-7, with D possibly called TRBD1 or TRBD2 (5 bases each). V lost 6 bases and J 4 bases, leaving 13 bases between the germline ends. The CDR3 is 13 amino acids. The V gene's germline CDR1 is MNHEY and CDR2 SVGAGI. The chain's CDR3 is CASSLTGTYEQYF. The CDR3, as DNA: TGTGCCAGCAGCCTTACTGGGACGTACGAGCAGTACTTC.

The CDR3 nucleotides are TGCGCCAGCAGCTTGGAAGGGACAGGGGGTCCCACAGATACGCAGTATTTT. This codes for CASSLEGTGGPTDTQYF. This chain links TRBV5-1 with TRBJ2-3; 11 nucleotides agree with TRBD1. CDR3 size: 17 residues. With 0 bases clipped from V and 2 bases from J, the junction kept 5 bases outside the gene matches. Germline lookup yields CDR1 SGHRS and CDR2 YFSETQ.

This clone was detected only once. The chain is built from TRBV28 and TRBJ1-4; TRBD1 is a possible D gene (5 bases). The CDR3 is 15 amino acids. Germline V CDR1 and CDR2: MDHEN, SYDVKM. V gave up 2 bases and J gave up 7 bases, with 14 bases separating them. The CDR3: CASSLPTSGGEKLFF. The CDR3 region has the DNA TGTGCCAGCAGTTTACCCACGTCCGGGGGTGAAAAACTGTTTTTT. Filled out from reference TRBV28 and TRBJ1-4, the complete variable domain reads DVKVTQSSRYLVKRTGEKVFLECVQDMDHENMFWYRQDPGLGLRLIYFSYDVKMKEKGDIPEGYSVSREKKERFSLILESASTNQTSMYLCASSLPTSGGEKLFFGSGTQLSVL.

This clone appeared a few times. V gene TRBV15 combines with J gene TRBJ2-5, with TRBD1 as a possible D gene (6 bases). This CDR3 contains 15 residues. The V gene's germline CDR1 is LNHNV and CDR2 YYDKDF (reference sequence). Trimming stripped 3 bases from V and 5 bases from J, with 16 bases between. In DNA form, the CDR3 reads TGTGCCACCAGCAGGCCGGGACACCTAGCTGAGACCCAGTACTTC. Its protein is CATSRPGHLAETQYF. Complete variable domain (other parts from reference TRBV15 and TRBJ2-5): DAMVIQNPRYQVTQFGKPVTLSCSQTLNHNVMYWYQQKSSQAPKLLFHYYDKDFNNEADTPDNFQSRRPNTSFCFLDIRSPGLGDTAMYLCATSRPGHLAETQYFGPGTRLLVL.

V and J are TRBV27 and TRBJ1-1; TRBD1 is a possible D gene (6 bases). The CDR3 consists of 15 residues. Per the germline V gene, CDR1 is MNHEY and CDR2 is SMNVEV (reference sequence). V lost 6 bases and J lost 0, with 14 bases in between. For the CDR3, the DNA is TGTGCCAGCAGACTTTGGGGGGGGCTGAACACTGAAGCTTTCTTT. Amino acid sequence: CASRLWGGLNTEAFF.

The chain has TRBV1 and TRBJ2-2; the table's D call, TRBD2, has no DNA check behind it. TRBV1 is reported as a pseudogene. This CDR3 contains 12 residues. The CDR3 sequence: CKPGSNTGELFF. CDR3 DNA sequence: TGCAAACCGGGATCGAACACCGGGGAGCTGTTTTTT.

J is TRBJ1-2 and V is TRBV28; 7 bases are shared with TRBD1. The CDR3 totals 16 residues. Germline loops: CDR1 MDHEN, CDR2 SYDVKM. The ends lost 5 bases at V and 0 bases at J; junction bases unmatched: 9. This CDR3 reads CASSGGGQISNYGYTF. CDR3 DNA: TGTGCCAGCAGTGGAGGGGGACAGATATCTAACTATGGCTACACCTTC.

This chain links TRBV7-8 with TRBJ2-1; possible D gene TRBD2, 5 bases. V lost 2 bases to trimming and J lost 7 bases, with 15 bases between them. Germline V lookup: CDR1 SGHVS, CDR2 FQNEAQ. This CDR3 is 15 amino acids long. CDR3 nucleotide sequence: TGTGCCAGCAGCTTATCCCGGGTGGAGCGGAATGAGCAGTTCTTC. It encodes CASSLSRVERNEQFF.

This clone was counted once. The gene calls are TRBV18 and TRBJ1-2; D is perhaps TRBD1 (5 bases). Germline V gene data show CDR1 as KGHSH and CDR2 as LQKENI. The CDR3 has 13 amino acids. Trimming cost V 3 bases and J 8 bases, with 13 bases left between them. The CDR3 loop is CASSPGAVEGYTF. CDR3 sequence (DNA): TGTGCCAGCTCACCTGGGGCAGTGGAAGGCTACACCTTC.

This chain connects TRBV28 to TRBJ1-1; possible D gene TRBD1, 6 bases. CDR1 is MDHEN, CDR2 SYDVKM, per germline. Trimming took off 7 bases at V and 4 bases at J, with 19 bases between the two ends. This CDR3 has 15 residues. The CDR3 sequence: CASTGPGGRGTEAFF. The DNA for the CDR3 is TGTGCCAGCACCGGCCCGGGGGGCCGGGGCACTGAAGCTTTCTTT.

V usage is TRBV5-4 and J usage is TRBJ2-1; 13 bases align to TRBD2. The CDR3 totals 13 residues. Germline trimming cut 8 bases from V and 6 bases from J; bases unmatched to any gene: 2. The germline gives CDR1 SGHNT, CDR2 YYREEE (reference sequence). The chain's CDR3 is CASGLAGVNEQFF. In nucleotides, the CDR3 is TGTGCCAGTGGACTAGCGGGAGTCAATGAGCAGTTCTTC.

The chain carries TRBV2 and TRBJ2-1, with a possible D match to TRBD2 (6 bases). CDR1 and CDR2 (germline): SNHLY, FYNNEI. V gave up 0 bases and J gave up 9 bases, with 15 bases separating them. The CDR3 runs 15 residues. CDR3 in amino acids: CASSEARGPDSEQFF. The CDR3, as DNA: TGTGCCAGCAGTGAAGCGCGGGGCCCCGATTCTGAGCAGTTCTTC.

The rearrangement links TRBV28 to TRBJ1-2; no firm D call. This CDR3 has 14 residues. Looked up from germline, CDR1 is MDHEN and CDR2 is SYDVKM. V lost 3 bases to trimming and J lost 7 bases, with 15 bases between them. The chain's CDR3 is CASSFQRAVGGYTF. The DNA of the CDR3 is TGTGCCAGCAGTTTTCAGCGTGCCGTCGGTGGCTACACCTTC.

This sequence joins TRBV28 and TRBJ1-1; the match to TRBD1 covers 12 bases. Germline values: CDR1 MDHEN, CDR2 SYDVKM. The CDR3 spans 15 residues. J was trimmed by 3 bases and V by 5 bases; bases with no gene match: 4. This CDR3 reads CASSGDRGPYTEAFF. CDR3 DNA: TGTGCCAGCAGTGGGGACAGGGGGCCGTACACTGAAGCTTTCTTT.

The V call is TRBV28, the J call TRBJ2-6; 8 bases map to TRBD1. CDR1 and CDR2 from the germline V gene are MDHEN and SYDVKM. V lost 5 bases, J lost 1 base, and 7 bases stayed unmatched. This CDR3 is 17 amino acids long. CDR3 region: CASSPRTGTSGANVLTF. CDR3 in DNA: TGTGCCAGCAGTCCTCGGACAGGGACTTCTGGGGCCAACGTCCTGACTTTC.